Listed below are T cell receptor beta chains from one sample, sequenced in a study of blood T cells in healthy people across ages. TCRdb re-called the 5' RACE reads through MiXCR, storing one row per CDR3 protein. The sample contains 1,300,000 or so distinct CDR3 sequences, roughly 59% of which appear only once. Sequenced sample: blood. These receptors all come from a man younger than 30 in good health. The CDR3 runs from the conserved cysteine through the conserved F or W. Each record gives: V gene, J gene, D gene, clone size, CDR3 DNA, CDR3 protein. D genes are given only for firm matches. Clone size appears in some rows only: once, few, many, or a class for an expanded clone.

v_call: TRBV3-1; j_call: TRBJ2-7; d_call: .; clone_size: .; cdr3_nt: TGTGCCAGCAGCCCGGTGAATAGAGGAAGGGTTTCCGAGCAGTACTTC; cdr3_aa: CASSPVNRGRVSEQYF
v_call: TRBV6-5; j_call: TRBJ1-4; d_call: .; clone_size: few; cdr3_nt: TGTGCCAGCAGTTATGGGAGGTGGGCTAATGAAAAACTGTTTTTT; cdr3_aa: CASSYGRWANEKLFF
v_call: TRBV9; j_call: TRBJ2-3; d_call: TRBD2; clone_size: few; cdr3_nt: TGTGCCAGCAGCCGTAGCGGGGTAGATACGCAGTATTTT; cdr3_aa: CASSRSGVDTQYF
v_call: TRBV6-6; j_call: TRBJ1-1; d_call: .; clone_size: .; cdr3_nt: TGTGCCAGCAGCCCATGGGTTGACACTGAAGCTTTCTTT; cdr3_aa: CASSPWVDTEAFF
v_call: TRBV7-2; j_call: TRBJ2-3; d_call: TRBD2; clone_size: .; cdr3_nt: TGTGCCAGCAGCCCCTACGGAGCGGGGGGGAAAATGGGCACAGATACGCAGTATTTT; cdr3_aa: CASSPYGAGGKMGTDTQYF
v_call: TRBV7-2; j_call: TRBJ2-3; d_call: TRBD2; clone_size: once; cdr3_nt: TGTGCCAGCACCGTGGGACTAGCGGGAGGCGGCACAGATACGCAGTATTTT; cdr3_aa: CASTVGLAGGGTDTQYF
v_call: TRBV6-1; j_call: TRBJ1-2; d_call: .; clone_size: .; cdr3_nt: TGTGCCAGCAGTCCGTTGGTAGACGCCTTGGTGGGCTACACCTTC; cdr3_aa: CASSPLVDALVGYTF
v_call: TRBV15; j_call: TRBJ2-3; d_call: TRBD1; clone_size: .; cdr3_nt: TGTGCCACGGGACAGGGTCGTTACGATACGCAGTATTTT; cdr3_aa: CATGQGRYDTQYF
v_call: TRBV18; j_call: TRBJ2-6; d_call: TRBD1; clone_size: .; cdr3_nt: TGTGCCAGCTCACCACCGAAGGTTGGGACAGGCAACTCTGGGGCCAACGTCCTGACTTTC; cdr3_aa: CASSPPKVGTGNSGANVLTF
v_call: TRBV14; j_call: TRBJ1-4; d_call: .; clone_size: few; cdr3_nt: TGTGCCAGCAGCCAAGCTGGGGCCCGTAATGAAAAACTGTTTTTT; cdr3_aa: CASSQAGARNEKLFF
v_call: TRBV7-2; j_call: TRBJ1-5; d_call: .; clone_size: .; cdr3_nt: TGTGCCAGCAGTCCTGTGGGGGACGGAGGTCAGCCCCAGCATTTT; cdr3_aa: CASSPVGDGGQPQHF
v_call: TRBV4-2; j_call: TRBJ1-6; d_call: .; clone_size: .; cdr3_nt: TGTGCCAGCAGCCAAGATCCTCGAGTTGCAGGAGTCCATAATTCACCCCTCCACTTT; cdr3_aa: CASSQDPRVAGVHNSPLHF
v_call: TRBV4-1; j_call: TRBJ2-5; d_call: .; clone_size: .; cdr3_nt: TGCGCCAGCAGCCAAGGGCCCCTAGCGACGAAGACCCAGTACTTC; cdr3_aa: CASSQGPLATKTQYF
v_call: TRBV10-3; j_call: TRBJ1-4; d_call: .; clone_size: once; cdr3_nt: TGTGCCATCAGTGAGTCGACTGGGGATAATGAAAAACTGTTTTTT; cdr3_aa: CAISESTGDNEKLFF
v_call: TRBV5-1; j_call: TRBJ2-7; d_call: .; clone_size: .; cdr3_nt: TGCGCCAGCAGCTTGGGCCTTCGGAACGGGTACGAGCAGTACTTC; cdr3_aa: CASSLGLRNGYEQYF
v_call: TRBV20-1; j_call: TRBJ2-7; d_call: .; clone_size: .; cdr3_nt: TGCAGTGCTATTCTGGGCAGGAGTACCTACGAGCAGTACTTC; cdr3_aa: CSAILGRSTYEQYF
v_call: TRBV10-3; j_call: TRBJ1-6; d_call: .; clone_size: .; cdr3_nt: TGTGCCACGCGGAATAATTCACCCCTCCACTTT; cdr3_aa: CATRNNSPLHF
v_call: TRBV29-1; j_call: TRBJ1-6; d_call: .; clone_size: .; cdr3_nt: TGCAGCGTTGAAGGGCCCAGGGTAAATTCACCCCTCCACTTT; cdr3_aa: CSVEGPRVNSPLHF
v_call: TRBV4-1; j_call: TRBJ1-4; d_call: .; clone_size: .; cdr3_nt: TGCGCCAGCAGCCAAATCGGAGGGAACAATGAAAAACTGTTTTTT; cdr3_aa: CASSQIGGNNEKLFF
v_call: TRBV9; j_call: TRBJ2-6; d_call: TRBD1; clone_size: .; cdr3_nt: TGTGCCAGCAGCCTTCGGGACAGGGGGTGGTCTGGGGCCAACGTCCTGACTTTC; cdr3_aa: CASSLRDRGWSGANVLTF
v_call: TRBV4-3; j_call: TRBJ1-2; d_call: .; clone_size: .; cdr3_nt: TGCGCCAGCAGCCACCCCGGGAGGTCGGCCTATGGCTACACCTTC; cdr3_aa: CASSHPGRSAYGYTF
v_call: TRBV20-1; j_call: TRBJ2-5; d_call: .; clone_size: few; cdr3_nt: TGCAGTGCTAGAGATTGGGACGGGGCTAACCTTGAGACCCAGTACTTC; cdr3_aa: CSARDWDGANLETQYF
v_call: TRBV5-1; j_call: TRBJ2-7; d_call: .; clone_size: .; cdr3_nt: TGCGCCAGCAACGACCCGGACTATGCGTACGAGCAGTACTTC; cdr3_aa: CASNDPDYAYEQYF
v_call: TRBV15; j_call: TRBJ1-2; d_call: TRBD1; clone_size: few; cdr3_nt: TGTGCCACCAGCAGAGATGCGGGACAGGGATTCGGCTACACCTTC; cdr3_aa: CATSRDAGQGFGYTF